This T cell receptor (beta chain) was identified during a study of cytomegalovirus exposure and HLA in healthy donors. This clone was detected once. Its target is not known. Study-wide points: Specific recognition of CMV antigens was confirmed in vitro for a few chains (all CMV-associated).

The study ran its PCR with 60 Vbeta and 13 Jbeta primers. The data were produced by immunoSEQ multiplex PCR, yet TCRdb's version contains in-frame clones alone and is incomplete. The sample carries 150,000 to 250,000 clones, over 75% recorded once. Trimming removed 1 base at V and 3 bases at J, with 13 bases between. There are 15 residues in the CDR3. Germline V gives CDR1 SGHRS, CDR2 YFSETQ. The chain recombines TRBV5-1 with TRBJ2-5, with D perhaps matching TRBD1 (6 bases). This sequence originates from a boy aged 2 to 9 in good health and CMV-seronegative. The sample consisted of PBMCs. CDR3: CASSLRTATKETQYF. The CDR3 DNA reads TGCGCCAGCAGCTTGAGGACAGCCACTAAAGAGACCCAGTACTTC.